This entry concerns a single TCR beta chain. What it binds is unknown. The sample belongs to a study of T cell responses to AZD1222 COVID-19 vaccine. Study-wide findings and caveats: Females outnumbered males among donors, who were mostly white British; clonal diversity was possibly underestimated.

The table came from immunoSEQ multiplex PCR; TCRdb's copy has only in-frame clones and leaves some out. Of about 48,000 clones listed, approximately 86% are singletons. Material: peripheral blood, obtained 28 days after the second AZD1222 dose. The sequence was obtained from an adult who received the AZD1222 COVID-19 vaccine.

This CDR3 reads CASSLGAGSGTEAFF. In nucleotides, the CDR3 is TGCGCCAGCAGCTTGGGTGCGGGCTCGGGTACTGAAGCTTTCTTT. The rearrangement joins TRBV5-1 to TRBJ1-1; D is uncertain. The length of the CDR3 is 15 residues. Per germline, CDR1 SGHRS and CDR2 YFSETQ. V lost 0 bases, J lost 5 bases, and 14 bases lay in between.